These T cell receptor beta chains were read from a single sample in a study of response to subunit inactivated influenza vaccine. TCRdb reprocessed the RT-PCR reads with MiXCR, giving one entry per CDR3 protein. The table records about 190,000 distinct CDR3 sequences, around an eighth of them present only once. Sequenced material: CD8+ T cells sorted from PBMCs, taken 4 to 6 days after vaccination. These receptors came from a man in his fifties or sixties who received an inactivated influenza vaccine. Each CDR3 is given with its conserved first and last residue. Fields, in order: D gene, clone size, V gene, J gene, CDR3 protein, CDR3 DNA. A D gene is named only where the DNA matches it firmly. The listing skips clone size in some rows; elsewhere it reads once, few, many or a size class.

D: NA
size: few
V: TRBV27
J: TRBJ1-1
CDR3: CASSFRYGGTEAFF
DNA: TGTGCCAGCAGTTTCAGATATGGGGGCACTGAAGCTTTCTTT

D: NA
size: NA
V: TRBV5-6
J: TRBJ2-1
CDR3: CASSNAPEQFF
DNA: TGTGCCAGCAGCAACGCGCCGGAGCAGTTCTTC

D: NA
size: many
V: TRBV6-2/TRBV6-3
J: TRBJ2-4
CDR3: CASSKQNIQYF
DNA: TGTGCCAGCAGTAAACAAAACATTCAGTACTTC

D: NA
size: few
V: TRBV7-2
J: TRBJ2-3
CDR3: CASSLPRSGDPTDTQYF
DNA: TGTGCCAGCAGCTTACCACGTAGCGGAGATCCCACAGATACGCAGTATTTT

D: TRBD2
size: few
V: TRBV9
J: TRBJ2-7
CDR3: CASSVDGRGYEQYF
DNA: TGTGCCAGCAGCGTAGATGGGAGGGGTTACGAGCAGTACTTC

D: NA
size: NA
V: TRBV27
J: TRBJ1-2
CDR3: CASSLSPGQNYGYTF
DNA: TGTGCCAGCAGTTTATCTCCGGGGCAGAACTATGGCTACACCTTC

D: TRBD2
size: NA
V: TRBV19
J: TRBJ2-1
CDR3: CASSIDPTSGRFRNEQFF
DNA: TGTGCCAGTAGTATAGACCCTACTAGCGGGAGGTTTCGGAATGAGCAGTTCTTC

D: NA
size: few
V: TRBV19
J: TRBJ2-2
CDR3: CASSVWDAGELFF
DNA: TGTGCCAGTAGTGTGTGGGACGCCGGGGAGCTGTTTTTT

D: TRBD2
size: NA
V: TRBV2
J: TRBJ2-3
CDR3: CASQWGGGSTDTQYF
DNA: TGTGCCAGTCAATGGGGGGGAGGAAGCACAGATACGCAGTATTTT

D: NA
size: few
V: TRBV6-2/TRBV6-3
J: TRBJ2-7
CDR3: CASSYSTGPSYEQYF
DNA: TGTGCCAGCAGTTACTCGACAGGCCCATCCTACGAGCAGTACTTC

D: NA
size: NA
V: TRBV7-6
J: TRBJ2-7
CDR3: CASSLDGLASEQYF
DNA: TGTGCCAGCAGCTTAGATGGGCTAGCGTCCGAGCAGTACTTC

D: TRBD2
size: NA
V: TRBV20-1
J: TRBJ2-3
CDR3: CSAPGLAGTDTQYF
DNA: TGCAGTGCTCCCGGACTAGCGGGCACAGATACGCAGTATTTT

D: NA
size: NA
V: TRBV29-1
J: TRBJ2-3
CDR3: CSVEDVVQDYPTDTQYF
DNA: TGCAGCGTTGAAGATGTCGTTCAAGATTACCCAACAGATACGCAGTATTTT

D: TRBD1
size: NA
V: TRBV29-1
J: TRBJ2-2
CDR3: CSAGTGDTGELFF
DNA: TGCAGCGCAGGGACAGGGGACACCGGGGAGCTGTTTTTT

D: NA
size: few
V: TRBV7-9
J: TRBJ2-1
CDR3: CASLIGGAWNEQFF
DNA: TGTGCCAGCCTCATAGGGGGGGCCTGGAATGAGCAGTTCTTC

D: NA
size: NA
V: TRBV21-1
J: TRBJ2-3
CDR3: CASSSSYSSTDTQYF
DNA: TGTGCCAGCAGCTCCTCGTATTCTAGCACAGATACGCAGTATTTT

D: NA
size: NA
V: TRBV27
J: TRBJ2-1
CDR3: CASSLGGRWDEQFF
DNA: TGTGCCAGCAGTTTAGGGGGCCGGTGGGATGAGCAGTTCTTC

D: TRBD1
size: NA
V: TRBV20-1
J: TRBJ1-1
CDR3: CSARENRGTEAFF
DNA: TGCAGTGCTAGAGAGAACAGGGGGACTGAAGCTTTCTTT

D: NA
size: once
V: TRBV29-1
J: TRBJ2-2
CDR3: CSVEDRGDNTGELFF
DNA: TGCAGCGTTGAAGATCGAGGCGACAACACCGGGGAGCTGTTTTTT

D: NA
size: few
V: TRBV5-1
J: TRBJ2-7
CDR3: CASSAGTNSYEQYF
DNA: TGCGCCAGCAGCGCCGGGACAAACTCCTACGAGCAGTACTTC

D: NA
size: NA
V: TRBV25-1
J: TRBJ2-2
CDR3: CASSDSTGELFF
DNA: TGTGCCAGCAGTGACAGCACCGGGGAGCTGTTTTTT

D: TRBD2
size: many
V: TRBV4-1
J: TRBJ2-7
CDR3: CASSQVAGGPYEQYF
DNA: TGCGCCAGCAGCCAAGTAGCGGGAGGGCCTTACGAGCAGTACTTC

D: TRBD2
size: NA
V: TRBV25-1
J: TRBJ2-1
CDR3: CASSRTSGSWDEQFF
DNA: TGTGCCAGCAGCCGCACTAGCGGGAGTTGGGATGAGCAGTTCTTC

D: TRBD1
size: NA
V: TRBV19
J: TRBJ1-5
CDR3: CASSAGQGAQPQHF
DNA: TGTGCCAGTAGTGCGGGACAGGGGGCTCAGCCCCAGCATTTT

D: NA
size: NA
V: TRBV12-3/TRBV12-4
J: TRBJ2-5
CDR3: CASSFLGGGETQYF
DNA: TGTGCCAGCAGTTTCCTGGGGGGAGGCGAGACCCAGTACTTC

D: TRBD2
size: NA
V: TRBV6-1
J: TRBJ2-1
CDR3: CASRGLAGANEQFF
DNA: TGTGCCAGCAGGGGACTAGCGGGAGCTAATGAGCAGTTCTTC

D: TRBD2
size: few
V: TRBV20-1
J: TRBJ2-7
CDR3: CSAWTSGRTTEQYF
DNA: TGCAGTGCTTGGACTAGCGGGAGGACCACCGAGCAGTACTTC

D: NA
size: NA
V: TRBV5-1
J: TRBJ2-7
CDR3: CASSSATGGLMMNEQYF
DNA: TGCGCCAGCAGTTCCGCCACGGGGGGCCTCATGATGAACGAGCAGTACTTC

D: TRBD2
size: NA
V: TRBV6-2/TRBV6-3
J: TRBJ2-2
CDR3: CASIGGSVTGELFF
DNA: TGTGCCAGCATTGGCGGGAGTGTCACCGGGGAGCTGTTTTTT

D: NA
size: NA
V: TRBV6-5
J: TRBJ1-1
CDR3: CASSYGSGTEAFF
DNA: TGTGCCAGCAGTTACGGGAGCGGCACTGAAGCTTTCTTT

D: NA
size: many
V: TRBV29-1
J: TRBJ1-1
CDR3: CSVSFGGTEAFF
DNA: TGCAGCGTTTCTTTCGGAGGGACTGAAGCTTTCTTT

D: NA
size: many
V: TRBV29-1
J: TRBJ2-5
CDR3: CSVEDWDNRGETQYF
DNA: TGCAGCGTTGAAGATTGGGACAACCGGGGCGAGACCCAGTACTTC

D: NA
size: NA
V: TRBV15
J: TRBJ2-3
CDR3: CATSRGDTGRTDTQYF
DNA: TGTGCCACCAGCAGAGGGGATACCGGCCGAACAGATACGCAGTATTTT

D: NA
size: many
V: TRBV12-3/TRBV12-4
J: TRBJ1-5
CDR3: CASSFWDLNQPQHF
DNA: TGTGCCAGCAGTTTCTGGGACCTCAATCAGCCCCAGCATTTT

D: NA
size: few
V: TRBV25-1
J: TRBJ2-1
CDR3: CASRPVGGEVDEQFF
DNA: TGTGCCAGCCGACCGGTTGGGGGAGAAGTTGATGAGCAGTTCTTC

D: NA
size: NA
V: TRBV6-5
J: TRBJ1-3
CDR3: CASSYETSGNTIYF
DNA: TGTGCCAGCAGTTACGAAACATCTGGAAACACCATATATTTT

D: NA
size: few
V: TRBV14
J: TRBJ2-3
CDR3: CASSHDARTPENTDTQYF
DNA: TGTGCCAGCAGCCATGACGCCCGGACACCGGAGAACACAGATACGCAGTATTTT

D: TRBD2
size: few
V: TRBV20-1
J: TRBJ2-1
CDR3: CSARGTGTSGITYNEQFF
DNA: TGCAGTGCTAGAGGGACCGGGACTAGCGGGATTACTTACAATGAGCAGTTCTTC

D: NA
size: few
V: TRBV6-2/TRBV6-3
J: TRBJ1-2
CDR3: CASRPGHGAYGYTF
DNA: TGTGCCAGCAGACCCGGACATGGGGCCTATGGCTACACCTTC

D: NA
size: few
V: TRBV20-1
J: TRBJ2-3
CDR3: CSARDGKGADTQYF
DNA: TGCAGTGCTAGAGATGGGAAGGGGGCAGATACGCAGTATTTT

D: NA
size: few
V: TRBV11-2
J: TRBJ2-1
CDR3: CASSLEPDSSYNEQFF
DNA: TGTGCCAGCAGCTTAGAGCCAGACAGCTCCTACAATGAGCAGTTCTTC

D: NA
size: many
V: TRBV7-8
J: TRBJ2-7
CDR3: CASSFSASVAYEQYF
DNA: TGTGCCAGCAGCTTTAGTGCTTCGGTTGCGTACGAGCAGTACTTC